This T cell receptor (beta chain) was observed in a study of blood T cells in healthy people across ages. Study-wide points: More naive CD4+ cells and higher diversity marked long-lived donors relative to aged donors. Across samples, TCR beta diversity tracked strongly with naive T cell percentage.

This CDR3 is 17 amino acids long. The ends were cut back, 1 base at V and 2 bases at J, with 17 bases in the middle. Per germline, CDR1 MGHDK and CDR2 SYGVNS. Primed by a sample-barcoded 5' primer and a J-beta primer mix, a second PCR proceeded for roughly 7 to 11 cycles. CDR3-containing paired-end reads numbered at least 2.5 million in each sample. TCRdb redid the calling of the 5' RACE reads with MiXCR, one entry per CDR3 protein. In the table there are 2 million or so distinct CDR3 sequences, 49% of which are singletons. It was around 10 milliliters of peripheral blood that were drawn from each donor. This clonotype occurred a few times. The antigen is not known.

The V call is TRBV25-1, the J call TRBJ2-5, with D perhaps TRBD1 (7 bases). This sequence originates from a woman aged 40 to 49 in good health. Specimen: blood. Written as DNA, the CDR3 is TGTGCCAGCAGTGAATTTCAGGGGGGCCTCTCTCAAGAGACCCAGTACTTC. It specifies CASSEFQGGLSQETQYF.